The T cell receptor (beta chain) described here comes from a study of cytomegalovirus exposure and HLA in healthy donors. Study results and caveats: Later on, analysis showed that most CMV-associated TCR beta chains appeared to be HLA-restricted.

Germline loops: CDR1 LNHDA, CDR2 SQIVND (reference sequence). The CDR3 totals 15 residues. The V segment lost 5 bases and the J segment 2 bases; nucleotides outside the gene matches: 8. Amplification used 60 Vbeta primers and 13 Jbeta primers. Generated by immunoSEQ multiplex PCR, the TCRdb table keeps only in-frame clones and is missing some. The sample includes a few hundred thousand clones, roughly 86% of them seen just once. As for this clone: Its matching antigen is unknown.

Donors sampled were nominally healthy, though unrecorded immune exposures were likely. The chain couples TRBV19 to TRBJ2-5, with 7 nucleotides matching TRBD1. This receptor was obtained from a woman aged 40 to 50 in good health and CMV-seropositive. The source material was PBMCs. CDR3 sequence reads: CASSLHRQGQETQYF. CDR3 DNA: TGTGCCAGTAGTCTGCACCGACAGGGTCAAGAGACCCAGTACTTC.